The 2 T cell receptor beta chains below all came from one sample that was sequenced in a study of T-cell memory formation after mild COVID-19. TCRdb used MiXCR to reprocess the 5' RACE reads, holding one entry per CDR3 protein. The table has fewer than 700,000 distinct CDR3 sequences, roughly a fifth seen once. Sequencing was carried out using PBMCs or a T cell subset sorted from them (not recorded which). The receptor set was obtained from an adult woman who had mild COVID-19 (a few samples of this study predate the infection). Cell type and time point are not known.

The chain employs TRBV12-5 and TRBJ2-5; 7 bases line up with TRBD1. V was pared by 6 bases and J by 5 bases, with 12 bases of the junction left unmatched. Germline V lookup: CDR1 LGHNT, CDR2 FRNRAP. The CDR3 contains 15 residues. CDR3 sequence (DNA): TGTGCTAGTGGGACGGGACAGCCGCCTCTGGAGACCCAGTACTTC. This translates into CASGTGQPPLETQYF.

V usage is TRBV12-3 or TRBV12-4 and J usage is TRBJ1-4; no firm D call. The CDR3 runs 15 residues. The V gene lost 7 bases and the J gene lost 6 bases, with 18 bases spanning the gap. The CDR3 region has the DNA TGTGCCAGCACGCACGGCCCCGGGAAGGATGAAAAACTGTTTTTT. Its translation is CASTHGPGKDEKLFF.